These 14 T cell receptor beta chains were all obtained from the same sample, sequenced in a study of blood T cell repertoires in COVID-19. TCRdb keeps only in-frame clones here, not all; method: immunoSEQ multiplex PCR. The sample contains about 380,000 clones, approximately 89% of which appear only once. The sample consisted of PBMCs or T cells enriched from blood (not recorded which). The origin of the receptors is a man aged 25-40 years who had recovered from COVID-19.

The J gene is TRBJ1-1, the V gene TRBV28; 9 nucleotides match TRBD1. The V and J ends lost 3 bases and 5 bases, in that order; junction bases with no gene match: 7. The CDR3 covers 15 residues. In germline, CDR1 is MDHEN, CDR2 SYDVKM. Here the CDR3 DNA reads TGTGCCAGCAGTTTCCCCTACAGGGGGCGAACTGAAGCTTTCTTT. Its translation is CASSFPYRGRTEAFF.

The chain links TRBV7-3 to TRBJ1-1; D unclear. In germline, CDR1 is SGHTA, CDR2 FQGTGA. This CDR3 comprises 12 residues. Trimming pared 5 bases from V and 8 bases from J, leaving 12 bases between. For the CDR3, the DNA is TGTGCCAGCAGCGCCCCGGGAGGAGAAGCTTTCTTT. It specifies CASSAPGGEAFF.

This chain uses TRBV19 with TRBJ1-6; tentatively, D is TRBD1 (6 bases). The germline CDR1 and CDR2 sequences are LNHDA and SQIVND (reference sequence). The CDR3 totals 19 residues. Trimming took off 6 bases at V and 12 bases at J, with 33 bases between the two ends. The CDR3 DNA is TGTGCCAGTAGGGGCCCCCCCAAACAGGGACCGGGTTTTGGCGGACCCCTCCACTTT. Protein: CASRGPPKQGPGFGGPLHF.

This clone appeared once. V usage is TRBV3-1 (or the pseudogene TRBV3-2) and J usage is TRBJ1-2; D is unresolved. The CDR3 contains 11 residues. With 3 bases removed from V and 5 bases from J, the gap between germline ends came to 4 bases. The V gene's germline CDR1 is LGHDT and CDR2 YNNKEL (reference sequence). The CDR3 DNA follows: TGTGCCAGCAGCCAGGCTTATGGCTACACCTTC. It specifies CASSQAYGYTF.

This clone has only a few counts. The V gene is TRBV7-9, the J gene TRBJ2-1; D perhaps matches TRBD1 (6 bases). This CDR3 spans 19 amino acids. CDR1 is SEHNR and CDR2 is FQNEAQ in the germline V gene (reference sequence). V was cut by 5 bases and J by 2 bases, with 25 bases left in between. CDR3 sequence reads: CASSLHIRTALSAYNEQFF. The DNA of the CDR3 is TGTGCCAGCAGCCTACACATTCGGACAGCCCTTAGTGCCTACAATGAGCAGTTCTTC.

The chain carries TRBV6-1 and TRBJ2-7, with 11 bases identical to TRBD1. V dropped 0 bases and J dropped 2; count of bases not matched to a gene: 0. Germline assignment: CDR1 MNHNS and CDR2 SASEGT. CDR3 length: 15 residues. CDR3 DNA sequence: TGTGCCAGCAGTGAAGCGGACAGGGGGCCCTACGAGCAGTACTTC. It specifies CASSEADRGPYEQYF.

This clone was counted once. CDR3 DNA: TGCGCCAGCAGCCCGGGACAGGGGCTTGGGACTCAGCCCCAGCATTTT. Protein: CASSPGQGLGTQPQHF. The V and J genes are TRBV5-1 and TRBJ1-5, with TRBD1 matching 10 bases. This CDR3 region has 16 residues. Germline V gene lookup returns CDR1 SGHRS and CDR2 YFSETQ. With V trimmed by 4 bases and J by 6 bases, 10 bases remained unmatched.

The chain couples TRBV9 to TRBJ1-1, with 8 bases aligning to TRBD1. Germline assignment: CDR1 SGDLS and CDR2 YYNGEE. The CDR3 consists of 15 residues. V dropped 3 bases and J dropped 3; count of bases not matched to a gene: 7. The CDR3 nucleotides read TGTGCCAGCAGCGGGCATAAACAGGGGGACACTGAAGCTTTCTTT. Its translation: CASSGHKQGDTEAFF.

This clone was detected only once. The chain links TRBV4-3 to TRBJ1-4; 12 bases are shared with TRBD1. Germline CDR1 reads LGHNA; CDR2 reads YSLEER. This CDR3 has 20 residues. Trimming cost V 0 bases and J 8 bases; bases outside gene matches: 16. The CDR3 DNA follows: TGCGCCAGCAGCCAAGAAAGCCCGGGACAGGGGGCGCCGGTTGGGGAAAAACTGTTTTTT. Its protein product is CASSQESPGQGAPVGEKLFF.

CDR3 amino acids: CASNPRSNEKLFF. CDR3 sequence (DNA): TGTGCCAGCAACCCCAGGTCGAATGAAAAACTGTTTTTT. The rearrangement links TRBV7-9 to TRBJ1-4; D gene uncertain. This CDR3 has 13 amino acids. The V gene lost 7 bases and the J gene lost 5 bases, with 11 bases spanning the gap. In germline, CDR1 is SEHNR, CDR2 FQNEAQ (reference sequence).

This chain joins TRBV5-1 and TRBJ2-7; 14 positions agree with TRBD2. V dropped 3 bases and J dropped 4; count of bases not matched to a gene: 6. This CDR3 contains 16 residues. In germline, CDR1 is SGHRS, CDR2 YFSETQ. CDR3 in amino acids: CASSWTSGGQSYEQYF. The DNA for the CDR3 is TGCGCCAGCAGCTGGACTAGCGGGGGGCAAAGTTACGAGCAGTACTTC.

V is TRBV7-2 and J is TRBJ1-2; unclear D gene. V lost 6 bases and J 7 bases, leaving 9 bases between the germline ends. This CDR3 has 11 residues. From germline, CDR1 is SGHTA and CDR2 FQGNSA. The CDR3 coding sequence is TGTGCCAGCAGAGAATCAGGTGGCTACACCTTC. It encodes CASRESGGYTF.

The chain's CDR3 is CASTSVRDSEKLFF. CDR3 bases: TGTGCCAGTACCTCAGTAAGAGACAGCGAAAAACTGTTTTTT. V usage is TRBV19 and J usage is TRBJ1-4, with D possibly matching TRBD1 (5 bases). V lost 7 bases, J lost 8 bases, and 17 bases lay in between. Per germline, CDR1 LNHDA and CDR2 SQIVND (reference sequence). The CDR3 runs to 14 residues.

The CDR3 here is CATLGQPQETQYF. The CDR3 DNA follows: TGTGCCACGCTTGGACAGCCACAAGAGACCCAGTACTTC. The gene calls are TRBV10-3 and TRBJ2-5; maybe TRBD1 (6 bases). Germline V CDR1 and CDR2: ENHRY, SYGVKD. The germline V and J ends were trimmed by 10 bases and 2 bases, with 14 bases remaining between them. The CDR3 spans 13 residues.